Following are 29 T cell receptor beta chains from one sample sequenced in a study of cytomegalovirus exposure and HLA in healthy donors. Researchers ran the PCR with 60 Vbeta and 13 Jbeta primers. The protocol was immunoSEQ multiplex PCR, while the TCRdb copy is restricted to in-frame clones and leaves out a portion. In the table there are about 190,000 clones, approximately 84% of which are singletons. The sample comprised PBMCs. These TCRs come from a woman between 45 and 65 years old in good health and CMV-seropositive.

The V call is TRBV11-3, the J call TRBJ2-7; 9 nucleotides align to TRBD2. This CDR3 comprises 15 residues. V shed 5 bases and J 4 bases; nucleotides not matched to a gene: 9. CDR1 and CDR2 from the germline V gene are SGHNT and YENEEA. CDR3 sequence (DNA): TGTGCCAGCAGCCATAACCTAGCGGGGTTGTACGAGCAGTACTTC. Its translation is CASSHNLAGLYEQYF. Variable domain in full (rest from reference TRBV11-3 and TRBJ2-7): EAGVVQSPRYKIIEKKQPVAFWCNPISGHNTLYWYLQNLGQGPELLIRYENEEAVDDSQLPKDRFSAERLKGVDSTLKIQPAELGDSAVYLCASSHNLAGLYEQYFGPGTRLTVT.

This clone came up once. This CDR3 reads CASSEKGLAGEKNIQYF. In DNA form, the CDR3 reads TGCGCCAGCAGTGAAAAGGGACTAGCGGGGGAAAAAAACATTCAGTACTTC. The chain carries TRBV10-2 and TRBJ2-4, with 14 bases that match TRBD2. Unmatched junction bases numbered 5, after V lost 3 bases and J lost 4 bases. CDR3 length: 17 amino acids. The germline V gene has CDR1 WSHSY and CDR2 SAAADI.

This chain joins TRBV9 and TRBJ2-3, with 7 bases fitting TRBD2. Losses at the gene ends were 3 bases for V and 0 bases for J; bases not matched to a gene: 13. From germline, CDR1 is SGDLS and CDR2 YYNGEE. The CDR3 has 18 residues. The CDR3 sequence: CASSADLGGNPSTDTQYF. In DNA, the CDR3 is TGTGCCAGCAGCGCCGACTTGGGGGGGAACCCTAGCACAGATACGCAGTATTTT.

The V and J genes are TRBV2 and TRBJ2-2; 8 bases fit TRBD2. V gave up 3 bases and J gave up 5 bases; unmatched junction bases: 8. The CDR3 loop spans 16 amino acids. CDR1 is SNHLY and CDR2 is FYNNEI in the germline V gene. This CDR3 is CASSEVAGGVTGELFF. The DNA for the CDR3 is TGTGCCAGCAGTGAGGTCGCGGGGGGCGTTACCGGGGAGCTGTTTTTT.

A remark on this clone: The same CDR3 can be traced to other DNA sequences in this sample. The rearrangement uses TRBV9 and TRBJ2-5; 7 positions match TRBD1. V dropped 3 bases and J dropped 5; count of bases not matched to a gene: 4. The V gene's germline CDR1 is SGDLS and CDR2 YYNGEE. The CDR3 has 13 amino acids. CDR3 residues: CASSGGRGETQYF. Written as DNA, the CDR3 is TGTGCCAGCAGCGGGGGCAGGGGGGAGACCCAGTACTTC.

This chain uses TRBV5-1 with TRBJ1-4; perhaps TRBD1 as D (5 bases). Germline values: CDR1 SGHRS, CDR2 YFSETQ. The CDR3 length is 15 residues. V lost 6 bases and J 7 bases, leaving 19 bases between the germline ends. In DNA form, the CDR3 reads TGCGCCAGCACCGTGGGCCACCAGGGCGGTGAAAAACTGTTTTTT. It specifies CASTVGHQGGEKLFF.

CDR3 nucleotide sequence: TGTGCCTGGAGTGTATTTGGCAGGGGGCAGCAGCCCCAGCATTTT. It yields the protein CAWSVFGRGQQPQHF. The rearrangement joins TRBV30 to TRBJ1-5; 8 positions match TRBD1. V gave up 0 bases and J gave up 7 bases; unmatched junction bases: 8. This CDR3 is built from 15 residues. CDR1 and CDR2 (germline): GTSNPN, SVGIG (reference sequence). The complete variable domain, with remaining parts taken from reference TRBV30 and TRBJ1-5, reads SQTIHQWPATLVQPVGSPLSLECTVEGTSNPNLYWYRQAAGRGLQLLFYSVGIGQISSEVPQNLSASRPQDRQFILSSKKLLLSDSGFYLCAWSVFGRGQQPQHFGDGTRLSIL.

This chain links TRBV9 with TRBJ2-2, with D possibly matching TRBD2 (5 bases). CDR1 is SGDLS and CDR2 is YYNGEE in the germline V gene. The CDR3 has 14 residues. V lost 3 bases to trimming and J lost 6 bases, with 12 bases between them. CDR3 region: CASSATSSPGELFF. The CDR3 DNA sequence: TGTGCCAGCAGCGCTACTAGTTCCCCCGGGGAGCTGTTTTTT.

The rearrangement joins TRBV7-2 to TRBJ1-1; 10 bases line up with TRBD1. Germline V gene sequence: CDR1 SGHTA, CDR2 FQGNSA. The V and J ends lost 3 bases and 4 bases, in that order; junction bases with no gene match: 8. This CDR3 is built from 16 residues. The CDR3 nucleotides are TGTGCCAGCAGCTTCTCCGGGACAGGGGTCGGCACTGAAGCTTTCTTT. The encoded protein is CASSFSGTGVGTEAFF.

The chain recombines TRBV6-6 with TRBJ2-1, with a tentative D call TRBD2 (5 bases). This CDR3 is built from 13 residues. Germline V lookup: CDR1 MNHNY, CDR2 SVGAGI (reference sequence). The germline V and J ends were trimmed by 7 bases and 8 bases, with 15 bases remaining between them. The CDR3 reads CASNPPQRYEQFF. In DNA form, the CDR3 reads TGTGCCAGCAATCCCCCCCAGCGGTATGAGCAGTTCTTC.

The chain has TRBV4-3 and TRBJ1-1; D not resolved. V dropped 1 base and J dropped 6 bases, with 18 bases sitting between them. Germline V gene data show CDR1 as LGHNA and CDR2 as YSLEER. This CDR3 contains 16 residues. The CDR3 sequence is CASSQARPPGRPEAFF. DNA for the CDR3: TGCGCCAGCAGCCAAGCCCGACCACCGGGTCGCCCTGAAGCTTTCTTT.

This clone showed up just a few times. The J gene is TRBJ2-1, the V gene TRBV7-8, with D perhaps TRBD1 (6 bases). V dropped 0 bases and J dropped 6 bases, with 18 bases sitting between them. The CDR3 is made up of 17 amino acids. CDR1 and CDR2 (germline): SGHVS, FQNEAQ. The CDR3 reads CASSLALGYRETNEQFF. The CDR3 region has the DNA TGTGCCAGCAGCTTAGCGCTGGGCTACAGGGAAACCAATGAGCAGTTCTTC.

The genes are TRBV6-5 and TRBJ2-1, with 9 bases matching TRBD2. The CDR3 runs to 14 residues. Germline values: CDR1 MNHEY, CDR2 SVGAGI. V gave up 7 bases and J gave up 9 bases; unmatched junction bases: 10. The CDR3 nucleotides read TGTGCCAGCAATCGGCTAGCGGGGCTCGGTGAGCAGTTCTTC. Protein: CASNRLAGLGEQFF.

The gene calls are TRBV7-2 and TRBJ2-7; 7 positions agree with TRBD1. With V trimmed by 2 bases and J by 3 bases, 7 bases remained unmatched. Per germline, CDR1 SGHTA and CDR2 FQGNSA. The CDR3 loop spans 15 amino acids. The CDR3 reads CASSLRDSTYYEQYF. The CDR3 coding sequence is TGTGCCAGCAGCTTAAGGGACAGTACTTACTACGAGCAGTACTTC.

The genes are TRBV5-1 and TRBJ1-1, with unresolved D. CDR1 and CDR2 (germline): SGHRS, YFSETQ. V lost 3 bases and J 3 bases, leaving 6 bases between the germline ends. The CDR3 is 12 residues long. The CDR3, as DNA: TGCGCCAGCAGCTCGGGAGACACTGAAGCTTTCTTT. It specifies CASSSGDTEAFF. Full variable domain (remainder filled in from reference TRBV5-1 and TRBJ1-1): KAGVTQTPRYLIKTRGQQVTLSCSPISGHRSVSWYQQTPGQGLQFLFEYFSETQRNKGNFPGRFSGRQFSNSRSEMNVSTLELGDSALYLCASSSGDTEAFFGQGTRLTVV.

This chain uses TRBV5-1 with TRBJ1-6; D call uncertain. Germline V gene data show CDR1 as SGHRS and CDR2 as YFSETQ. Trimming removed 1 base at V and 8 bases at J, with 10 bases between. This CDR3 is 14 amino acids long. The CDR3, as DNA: TGCGCCAGCAGCTTGACAGATAGTCATTCACCCCTCCACTTT. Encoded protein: CASSLTDSHSPLHF. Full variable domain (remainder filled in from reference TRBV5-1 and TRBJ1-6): KAGVTQTPRYLIKTRGQQVTLSCSPISGHRSVSWYQQTPGQGLQFLFEYFSETQRNKGNFPGRFSGRQFSNSRSEMNVSTLELGDSALYLCASSLTDSHSPLHFGNGTRLTVT.

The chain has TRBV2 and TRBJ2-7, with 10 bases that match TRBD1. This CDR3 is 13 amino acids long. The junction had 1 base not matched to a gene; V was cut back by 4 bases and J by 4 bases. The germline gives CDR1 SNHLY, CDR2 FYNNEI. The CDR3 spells CASSVGQGYEQYF. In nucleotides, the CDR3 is TGTGCCAGCAGTGTGGGACAGGGGTACGAGCAGTACTTC.

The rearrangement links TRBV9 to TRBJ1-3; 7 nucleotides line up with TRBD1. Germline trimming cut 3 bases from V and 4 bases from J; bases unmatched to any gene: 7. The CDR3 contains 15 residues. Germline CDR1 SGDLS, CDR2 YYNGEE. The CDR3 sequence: CASSAGQARGNTIYF. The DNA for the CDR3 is TGTGCCAGCAGCGCCGGACAGGCGAGGGGAAACACCATATATTTT.

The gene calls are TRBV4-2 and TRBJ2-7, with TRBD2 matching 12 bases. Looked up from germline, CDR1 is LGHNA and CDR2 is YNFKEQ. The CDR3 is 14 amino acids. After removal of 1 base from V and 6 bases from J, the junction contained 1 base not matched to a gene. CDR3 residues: CASSQGLAGAEQYF. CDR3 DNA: TGTGCCAGCAGCCAAGGACTAGCGGGGGCCGAGCAGTACTTC.

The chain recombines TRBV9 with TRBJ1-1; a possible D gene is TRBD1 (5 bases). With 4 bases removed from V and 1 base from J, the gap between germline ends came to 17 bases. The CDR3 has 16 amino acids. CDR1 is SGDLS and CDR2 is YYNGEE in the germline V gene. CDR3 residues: CASSMTTERPNTEAFF. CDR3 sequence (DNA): TGTGCCAGCAGCATGACGACAGAGCGCCCGAACACTGAAGCTTTCTTT.

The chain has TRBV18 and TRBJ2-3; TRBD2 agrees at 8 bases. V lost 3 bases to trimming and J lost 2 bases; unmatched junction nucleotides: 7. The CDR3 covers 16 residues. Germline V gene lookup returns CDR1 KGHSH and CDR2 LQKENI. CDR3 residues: CASSPISGGPTDTQYF. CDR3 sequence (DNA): TGTGCCAGCTCACCCATCAGCGGGGGACCCACAGATACGCAGTATTTT. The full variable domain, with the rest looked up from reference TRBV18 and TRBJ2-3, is NAGVMQNPRHLVRRRGQEARLRCSPMKGHSHVYWYRQLPEEGLKFMVYLQKENIIDESGMPKERFSAEFPKEGPSILRIQQVVRGDSAAYFCASSPISGGPTDTQYFGPGTRLTVL.

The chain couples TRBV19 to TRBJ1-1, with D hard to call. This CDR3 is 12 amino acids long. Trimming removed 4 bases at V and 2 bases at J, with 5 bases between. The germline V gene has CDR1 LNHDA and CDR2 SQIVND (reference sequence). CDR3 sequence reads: CASSTGNTEAFF. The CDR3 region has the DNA TGTGCCAGTAGTACAGGTAACACTGAAGCTTTCTTT. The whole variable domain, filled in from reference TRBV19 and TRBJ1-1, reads DGGITQSPKYLFRKEGQNVTLSCEQNLNHDAMYWYRQDPGQGLRLIYYSQIVNDFQKGDIAEGYSVSREKKESFPLTVTSAQKNPTAFYLCASSTGNTEAFFGQGTRLTVV.

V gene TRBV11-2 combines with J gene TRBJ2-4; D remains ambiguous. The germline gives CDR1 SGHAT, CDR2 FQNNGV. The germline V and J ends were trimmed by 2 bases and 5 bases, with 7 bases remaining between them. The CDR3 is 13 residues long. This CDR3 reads CASSLTEQNIQYF. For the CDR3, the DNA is TGTGCCAGCAGCTTAACAGAACAAAACATTCAGTACTTC.

DNA for the CDR3: TGTGCCAGCAGCGTAGAGGGGGTAGCGACAGGGGGATCCGAGCAGTACTTC. Its translation: CASSVEGVATGGSEQYF. The gene calls are TRBV9 and TRBJ2-7; 9 positions agree with TRBD1. The ends lost 0 bases at V and 6 bases at J; junction bases unmatched: 13. CDR3 length: 17 amino acids. CDR1 is SGDLS, CDR2 YYNGEE, per germline. Full variable domain (rest looked up from reference TRBV9 and TRBJ2-7): DSGVTQTPKHLITATGQRVTLRCSPRSGDLSVYWYQQSLDQGLQFLIQYYNGEERAKGNILERFSAQQFPDLHSELNLSSLELGDSALYFCASSVEGVATGGSEQYFGPGTRLTVT.

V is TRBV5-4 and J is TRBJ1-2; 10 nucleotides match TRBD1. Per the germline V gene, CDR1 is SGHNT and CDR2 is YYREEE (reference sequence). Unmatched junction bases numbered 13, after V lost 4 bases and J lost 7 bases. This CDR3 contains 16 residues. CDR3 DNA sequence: TGTGCCAGCAGCCGCGAACCGGGACAGGGGTTCTCTGGCTACACCTTC. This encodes CASSREPGQGFSGYTF.

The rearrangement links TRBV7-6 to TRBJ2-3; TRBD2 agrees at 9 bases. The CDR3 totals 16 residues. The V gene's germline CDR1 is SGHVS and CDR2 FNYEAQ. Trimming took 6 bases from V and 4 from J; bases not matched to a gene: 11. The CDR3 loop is CASRPAGGGTADTQYF. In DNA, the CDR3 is TGTGCCAGCAGGCCGGCGGGAGGGGGTACCGCAGATACGCAGTATTTT.

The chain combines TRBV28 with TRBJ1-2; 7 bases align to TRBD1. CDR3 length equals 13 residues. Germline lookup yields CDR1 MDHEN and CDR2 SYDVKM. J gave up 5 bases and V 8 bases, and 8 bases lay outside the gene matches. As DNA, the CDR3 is TGTGCCAGCGACCCAGGGGGTTTATATGGCTACACCTTC. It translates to CASDPGGLYGYTF.

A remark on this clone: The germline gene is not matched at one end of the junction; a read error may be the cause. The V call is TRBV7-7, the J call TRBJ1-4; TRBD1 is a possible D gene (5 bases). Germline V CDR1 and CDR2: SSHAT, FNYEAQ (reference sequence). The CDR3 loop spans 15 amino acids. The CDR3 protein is CASSPREGPNEKLFF. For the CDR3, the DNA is TGTGCTAGCAGCCCTAGGGAGGGACCTAATGAAAAACTGTTTTTT. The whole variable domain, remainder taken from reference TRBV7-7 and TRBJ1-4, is GAGVSQSPRYKVTKRGQDVTLRCDPISSHATLYWYQQALGQGPEFLTYFNYEAQPDKSGLPSDRFSAERPEGSISTLTIQRTEQRDSAMYRCASSPREGPNEKLFFGSGTQLSVL.

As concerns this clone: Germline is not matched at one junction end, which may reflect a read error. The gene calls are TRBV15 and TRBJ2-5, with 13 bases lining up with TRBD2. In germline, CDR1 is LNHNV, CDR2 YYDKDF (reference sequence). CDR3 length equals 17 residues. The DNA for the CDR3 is TGTGCCACCAGCTTACGAGGACTAGCGGGGGCCCGATTAATCCCCCACTTC. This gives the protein CATSLRGLAGARLIPHF.